Detailed here is one T cell receptor (beta chain). The data stem from a study of blood T cell repertoires in COVID-19. On the study more broadly: Samples of COVID-19 (acute and convalescent) were obtained from the United States, Italy and Spain.

As handled by the study authors: Cell counts per sample came from amplifying reference gene primers. Sequencing was performed with immunoSEQ multiplex PCR; in TCRdb, only in-frame clones are kept and a portion is missing. V, J and clone size derive from that table, while D and trimming were established from the DNA sequence. The sample lists 70,000 or so clones, more than 80% seen once, with roughly 6.8% in the top ten. The clonotype was recovered from an elderly woman with active COVID-19. The sample taken for sequencing was peripheral blood.

The CDR3 coding sequence is TGTGCCAGCTCACCCAGTGATTACAGGGAACCCGATTCGGAGACCCAGTACTTC. It specifies CASSPSDYREPDSETQYF. V gene TRBV18 combines with J gene TRBJ2-5; D perhaps matches TRBD1 (6 bases). CDR3 length: 18 residues. Germline CDR1 reads KGHSH; CDR2 reads LQKENI. V lost 3 bases and J 5 bases, leaving 25 bases between the germline ends.